Described below is a single TCR beta chain sequence and its context. This clonotype has ten or more counts. The antigen it binds to is not known. Per-base quality was not reported, and no clone a single base away is much larger than it. This sample stems from a study of T cell repertoires in cytomegalovirus infection (dated by TCRdb to between 2018 and 2020). Context from the whole study: The HLA type of each donor mattered for the analysis, because public TCR beta signatures pointed to carriage of CMV infection along with the matching HLA type. What the authors observed across the whole study: In the ex vivo response, HLA-C-restricted CMV-specific TCR beta clonotypes were dominant, and in two of eight donors the single most frequent clonotype came from this HLA-C-restricted group. In both this cohort and an independent roughly 330-donor cohort, the cumulative frequency of public TCR beta family members distinguished carriers of CMV infection plus the relevant HLA type.

The instrument given in TCRdb is Illumina HiSeq 1500. Clones were called with MiXCR by TCRdb after fastp trimmed the public reads at Q25, and only in-frame beta chains were retained. All rows with the same CDR3 protein become a single entry with the most common DNA and genes. The sample has roughly 500,000 distinct CDR3 sequences on record, more than 15% of them singletons. The ten biggest clones cover more than 20% of the sample. The CDR3, cysteine through phenylalanine, is 17 amino acids long. Only CDR3 DNA is held: 51 bases, read in frame from base 1. CDR1 and CDR2, looked up from the germline V gene, are KGHDR and SFDVKD. Ends trimmed: V by 3 bases, J by 2 bases; bases unmatched to a gene: 5.

The sequenced material came from CD8+ T cells from PBMCs. Recombination joined TRBV24-1 with TRBJ2-3; 12 bases in between match TRBD2. This receptor was identified in a human donor in good health (CMV status not recorded). Some clones in this sample may be carry-over from other donors' samples. DNA sequence: TGTGCCACCAGTGATCCGACTAGCGGGGGATCCACAGATACGCAGTATTTT. This gives the protein CATSDPTSGGSTDTQYF.